Listed here are 30 T cell receptor beta chains from one sample, sequenced in a study of blood T cell repertoires in COVID-19. Measured with immunoSEQ multiplex PCR; TCRdb has only the in-frame clones, and not every one. The data hold 130,000 to 150,000 clones, with roughly 80% observed a single time. Sequencing input: peripheral blood. The receptors derive from a human donor in a cohort sampled during active COVID-19.

The DNA for the CDR3 is TGTGCCAGCAGTGACGCTAGCGCCACCGGGGAGCTGTTTTTT. Its translation is CASSDASATGELFF. The chain joins TRBV25-1 to TRBJ2-2; possibly TRBD2 for D (6 bases). Trimming removed 3 bases at V and 4 bases at J, with 9 bases between. Germline CDR1 reads MGHDK; CDR2 reads SYGVNS. CDR3 size: 14 residues.

The V gene is TRBV3-1 (or the pseudogene TRBV3-2), the J gene TRBJ1-1, with no clear D. CDR3 size: 14 residues. In germline, CDR1 is LGHDT, CDR2 YNNKEL (reference sequence). The V and J ends lost 0 bases and 5 bases respectively, with 10 bases between them. The CDR3 DNA sequence: TGTGCCAGCAGCCAAGAAGCGATCCAGACTGAAGCTTTCTTT. This sequence encodes CASSQEAIQTEAFF.

The V call is TRBV24-1, the J call TRBJ2-2; 7 bases agree with TRBD1. V gave up 1 base and J gave up 1 base; unmatched junction bases: 5. Germline CDR1 reads KGHDR; CDR2 reads SFDVKD. This CDR3 region has 17 residues. The CDR3: CATSDFARTGNTGELFF. For the CDR3, the DNA is TGTGCCACCAGTGATTTCGCCCGGACAGGGAACACCGGGGAGCTGTTTTTT.

This clone was seen a few times. The chain carries TRBV21-1 and TRBJ2-2; whether TRBD2, the table's D call, matches the DNA was not checked. TRBV21-1 counts as a pseudogene. This CDR3 has 17 residues. The CDR3 protein is CASSKGLAGVHTGELFF. CDR3 DNA sequence: TGTGCCAGCAGCAAGGGACTAGCGGGAGTTCACACCGGGGAGCTGTTTTTT.

This clone was seen more than once but under ten times. The chain has TRBV6-5 and TRBJ1-6, with D uncertain. The CDR3 length is 15 residues. V was clipped by 8 bases and J by 7 bases, with 18 bases between them. The germline V gene has CDR1 MNHEY and CDR2 SVGAGI. The CDR3 spells CASVVAGEVNSPLHF. Written as DNA, the CDR3 is TGTGCCAGCGTGGTGGCAGGTGAAGTCAATTCACCCCTCCACTTT.

This chain joins TRBV11-2 and TRBJ1-6; D is unresolved. The CDR3 contains 15 residues. Germline CDR1 and CDR2: SGHAT and FQNNGV. Trimming removed 0 bases at V and 2 bases at J, with 5 bases between. The CDR3 region is CASSLEETYNSPLHF. The CDR3 nucleotides are TGTGCCAGCAGCTTAGAAGAGACCTATAATTCACCCCTCCACTTT.

The chain carries TRBV14 and TRBJ2-1; 10 nucleotides match TRBD1. CDR3 size: 14 residues. Germline assignment: CDR1 SGHDN and CDR2 FVKESK. The J segment lost 9 bases and the V segment lost 4 bases, leaving 6 bases of the junction unmatched. In nucleotides, the CDR3 is TGTGCCAGCAGCCCCAGACAGGGGGCTCGTGAGCAGTTCTTC. It specifies CASSPRQGAREQFF. Full variable domain (rest looked up from reference TRBV14 and TRBJ2-1): EAGVTQFPSHSVIEKGQTVTLRCDPISGHDNLYWYRRVMGKEIKFLLHFVKESKQDESGMPNNRFLAERTGGTYSTLKVQPAELEDSGVYFCASSPRQGAREQFFGPGTRLTVL.

The chain recombines TRBV6-5 with TRBJ2-1; 7 nucleotides match TRBD2. Germline lookup yields CDR1 MNHEY and CDR2 SVGAGI. The length of the CDR3 is 16 residues. The J segment lost 0 bases and the V segment lost 2 bases, leaving 4 bases of the junction unmatched. CDR3 nucleotides: TGTGCCAGCAGTTACAACCTAGCGGCCTCCTACAATGAGCAGTTCTTC. Protein product: CASSYNLAASYNEQFF.

Concerning this clone: Germline is not matched at one junction end, which may reflect a read error. This rearrangement joins TRBV7-7 to TRBJ1-4, with TRBD1 matching over 9 bases. The CDR3 is 14 residues long. Per the germline V gene, CDR1 is SSHAT and CDR2 is FNYEAQ (reference sequence). CDR3 region: CASSLGTGNEKLFF. The CDR3 DNA reads as TGTGCTAGCAGCTTAGGGACAGGGAACGAAAAACTGTTTTTT.

The chain couples TRBV7-8 to TRBJ1-1; TRBD1 aligns across 7 bases. V was pared by 1 base and J by 0 bases, with 2 bases of the junction left unmatched. CDR1 and CDR2 (germline): SGHVS, FQNEAQ. The CDR3 contains 15 residues. This chain's CDR3 is CASSLGQGMNTEAFF. The CDR3 nucleotides read TGTGCCAGCAGCTTAGGACAGGGCATGAACACTGAAGCTTTCTTT.

This clone was recorded many times. V and J are TRBV20-1 and TRBJ1-6, with TRBD1 as a possible D gene (6 bases). V was trimmed by 0 bases and J by 12 bases, leaving 6 bases between them. Germline CDR1 is DFQATT and CDR2 is SNEGSKA (reference sequence). This CDR3 is 11 amino acids long. The CDR3 reads CSARDRGPLHF. In nucleotides, the CDR3 is TGCAGTGCTAGAGACAGGGGACCCCTCCACTTT.

The J gene is TRBJ1-5, the V gene TRBV3-1 (or the pseudogene TRBV3-2), with D unresolved. CDR3 size: 12 residues. With 0 bases removed from V and 6 bases from J, the gap between germline ends came to 3 bases. Germline CDR1 LGHDT, CDR2 YNNKEL (reference sequence). DNA of the CDR3: TGTGCCAGCAGCCAAGATAGTCAGCCCCAGCATTTT. The encoded protein is CASSQDSQPQHF.

Written as DNA, the CDR3 is TGTGCCAGCAGCGGGGTTTCGGGGGGGCCTAACAATGAGCAGTTCTTC. Translating it yields CASSGVSGGPNNEQFF. The chain employs TRBV7-6 and TRBJ2-1; 8 nucleotides agree with TRBD2. The CDR3 spans 16 residues. From germline, CDR1 is SGHVS and CDR2 FNYEAQ. The V gene end was trimmed by 5 bases and the J gene end by 5 bases; junction bases not matched to a gene: 11.

This clone was found a few times. The rearrangement joins TRBV5-5 to TRBJ1-3; D remains ambiguous. V was clipped by 1 base and J by 0 bases, with 2 bases between them. The germline V gene encodes CDR1 SGHKS and CDR2 YYEKEE (reference sequence). The CDR3 is 13 residues long. The CDR3 DNA follows: TGTGCCAGCAGCTTGTACTCTGGAAACACCATATATTTT. Translated: CASSLYSGNTIYF. Using reference TRBV5-5 and TRBJ1-3 for the parts outside the CDR3, the full variable domain is DAGVTQSPTHLIKTRGQQVTLRCSPISGHKSVSWYQQVLGQGPQFIFQYYEKEERGRGNFPDRFSARQFPNYSSELNVNALLLGDSALYLCASSLYSGNTIYFGEGSWLTVV.

The chain employs TRBV5-6 and TRBJ2-3; 9 nucleotides line up with TRBD1. Germline V gene lookup returns CDR1 SGHDT and CDR2 YYEEEE. The CDR3 sequence is 15 residues long. V lost 3 bases to trimming and J lost 5 bases; unmatched junction nucleotides: 7. The CDR3 region is CASSWRTGAGDTQYF. DNA of the CDR3: TGTGCCAGCAGCTGGAGGACAGGGGCGGGAGATACGCAGTATTTT.

V usage is TRBV19 and J usage is TRBJ1-5, with D hard to call. V was pared by 3 bases and J by 5 bases, with 11 bases between. Germline assignment: CDR1 LNHDA and CDR2 SQIVND (reference sequence). The CDR3 is made up of 14 amino acids. CDR3 nucleotides: TGTGCCAGTAGTATCGGCCGGGGTGATCAGCCCCAGCATTTT. This encodes CASSIGRGDQPQHF.

The chain uses TRBV19 and TRBJ2-2; the match to TRBD2 covers 8 bases. Germline CDR1 reads LNHDA; CDR2 reads SQIVND (reference sequence). CDR3 length equals 15 residues. V trimming: 6 bases; J trimming: 3 bases; junction bases outside the gene matches: 6. CDR3 DNA sequence: TGTGCCAGTAGCCTTGTCGGGGGGGACACCGGGGAGCTGTTTTTT. Translation: CASSLVGGDTGELFF.

CDR3 protein: CASSLGASPSTDTQYF. Here the CDR3 DNA reads TGCGCCAGCAGCTTGGGTGCGAGCCCTAGCACAGATACGCAGTATTTT. V usage is TRBV5-1 and J usage is TRBJ2-3; no clear D. Per germline, CDR1 SGHRS and CDR2 YFSETQ. V was trimmed by 0 bases and J by 0 bases, leaving 11 bases between them. The CDR3 runs to 16 residues.

This clone turned up a few times. The chain combines TRBV7-9 with TRBJ1-3, with D hard to call. Germline V gene lookup returns CDR1 SEHNR and CDR2 FQNEAQ (reference sequence). This CDR3 has 12 residues. V was clipped by 5 bases and J by 4 bases, with 6 bases between them. The chain's CDR3 is CASSDQGNTIYF. CDR3 DNA: TGTGCCAGCAGCGATCAGGGAAACACCATATATTTT. The full variable domain, in which reference TRBV7-9 and TRBJ1-3 provide the parts outside the CDR3, is DTGVSQNPRHKITKRGQNVTFRCDPISEHNRLYWYRQTLGQGPEFLTYFQNEAQLEKSRLLSDRFSAERPKGSFSTLEIQRTEQGDSAMYLCASSDQGNTIYFGEGSWLTVV.

V and J are TRBV28 and TRBJ1-6, with 8 bases identical to TRBD1. V lost 4 bases and J lost 10; bases outside the gene matches: 9. Germline V lookup: CDR1 MDHEN, CDR2 SYDVKM. This CDR3 spans 15 amino acids. CDR3 coding DNA: TGTGCCAGCAGTTATATGGACAGGGAAAGGTCACCCCTCCACTTT. Translation: CASSYMDRERSPLHF.

The chain employs TRBV19 and TRBJ1-1, with D tentatively TRBD1 (5 bases). The germline V gene has CDR1 LNHDA and CDR2 SQIVND (reference sequence). V was clipped by 5 bases and J by 5 bases, with 9 bases between them. This CDR3 is built from 12 residues. The CDR3 is CASSHSGTEAFF. CDR3 coding DNA: TGTGCCAGTAGTCACTCAGGGACTGAAGCTTTCTTT.

The chain uses TRBV14 and TRBJ1-4; TRBD1 aligns across 7 bases. The CDR3 spans 13 residues. The V segment lost 4 bases and the J segment 8 bases; nucleotides outside the gene matches: 4. From germline, CDR1 is SGHDN and CDR2 FVKESK. CDR3 sequence: CASSRDRDEKLFF. The CDR3 bases are TGTGCCAGCAGCCGGGACAGAGACGAAAAACTGTTTTTT.

The J gene is TRBJ1-4, the V gene TRBV5-6; tentatively, D is TRBD1 (6 bases). V dropped 9 bases and J dropped 8 bases, with 26 bases sitting between them. Germline V lookup: CDR1 SGHDT, CDR2 YYEEEE. The length of the CDR3 is 16 residues. The CDR3 protein is CATSKGEGGLHEKLFF. The CDR3 region has the DNA TGTGCCACCTCCAAGGGAGAAGGGGGTCTTCACGAAAAACTGTTTTTT.

The chain joins TRBV30 to TRBJ2-1, with a weak D call TRBD2 (6 bases). The germline CDR1 and CDR2 sequences are GTSNPN and SVGIG (reference sequence). The V end was cut by 2 bases, the J end by 7 bases, with 12 bases between. This CDR3 region has 13 residues. CDR3 bases: TGTGCCTGGAGTACCTTTAGCGGTAATGAGCAGTTCTTC. This codes for CAWSTFSGNEQFF.

This chain links TRBV7-9 with TRBJ2-2; TRBD1 is a possible D gene (6 bases). There are 15 residues in the CDR3. The germline V gene has CDR1 SEHNR and CDR2 FQNEAQ (reference sequence). The V end was cut by 4 bases, the J end by 6 bases, with 15 bases between. This CDR3 reads CASSSAVGAPGELFF. For the CDR3, the DNA is TGTGCCAGCAGCTCGGCTGTGGGGGCCCCCGGGGAGCTGTTTTTT.

The V and J genes are TRBV19 and TRBJ1-2; D may be TRBD1 (5 bases). Germline V gene sequence: CDR1 LNHDA, CDR2 SQIVND (reference sequence). The CDR3 extends over 17 amino acids. V lost 3 bases, J lost 6 bases, and 23 bases lay in between. CDR3 DNA: TGTGCCAGTAGTATGCGGCGGGGGGGAAAGGTAAAGGATGGCTACACCTTC. Translation: CASSMRRGGKVKDGYTF.

The chain couples TRBV27 to TRBJ2-2; D is possibly TRBD1 (6 bases). V was cut by 2 bases and J by 1 base, with 11 bases left in between. The CDR3 is 16 amino acids. The V gene's germline CDR1 is MNHEY and CDR2 SMNVEV (reference sequence). This CDR3 reads CASSLPSQGNTGELFF. The CDR3 nucleotides read TGTGCCAGCAGTTTACCATCACAGGGGAACACCGGGGAGCTGTTTTTT.

The V and J genes are TRBV28 and TRBJ1-1; a possible D gene is TRBD1 (5 bases). Germline values: CDR1 MDHEN, CDR2 SYDVKM. The CDR3 has 12 amino acids. Between the trimmed V and J ends, which lost 8 bases and 3 bases, there was a span of 10 bases. In DNA form, the CDR3 reads TGTGCCAGCTCCGCGGGGGACACTGAAGCTTTCTTT. Translating gives CASSAGDTEAFF.

The sample holds one count of this clone. The gene calls are TRBV6-5 and TRBJ1-1; D uncertain. The V end was cut by 7 bases, the J end by 1 base, with 16 bases between. This CDR3 has 15 residues. CDR1 and CDR2 (germline): MNHEY, SVGAGI. CDR3 loop: CASNARVAQNTEAFF. CDR3 coding DNA: TGTGCCAGCAACGCAAGAGTAGCACAGAACACTGAAGCTTTCTTT.

The chain recombines TRBV7-9 with TRBJ1-2; unclear D gene. V was cut by 5 bases and J by 6 bases, with 10 bases left in between. This CDR3 spans 12 amino acids. Germline lookup yields CDR1 SEHNR and CDR2 FQNEAQ (reference sequence). This chain's CDR3 is CASSQDTDGYTF. The DNA for the CDR3 is TGTGCCAGCAGCCAAGACACTGATGGCTACACCTTC.